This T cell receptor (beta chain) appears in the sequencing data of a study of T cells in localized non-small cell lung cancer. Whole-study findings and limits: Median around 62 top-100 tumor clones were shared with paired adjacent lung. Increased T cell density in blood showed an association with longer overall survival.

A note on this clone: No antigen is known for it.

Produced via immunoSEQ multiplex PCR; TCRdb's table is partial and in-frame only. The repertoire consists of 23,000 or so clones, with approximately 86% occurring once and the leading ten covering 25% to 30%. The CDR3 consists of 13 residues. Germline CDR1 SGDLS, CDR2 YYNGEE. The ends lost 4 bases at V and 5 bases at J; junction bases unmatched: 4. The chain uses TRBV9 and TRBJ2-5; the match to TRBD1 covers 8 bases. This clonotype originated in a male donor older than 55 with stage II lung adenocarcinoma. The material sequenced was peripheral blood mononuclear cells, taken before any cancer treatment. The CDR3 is CASSTRQGETQYF. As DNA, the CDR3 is TGTGCCAGCAGCACCCGACAGGGGGAGACCCAGTACTTC.